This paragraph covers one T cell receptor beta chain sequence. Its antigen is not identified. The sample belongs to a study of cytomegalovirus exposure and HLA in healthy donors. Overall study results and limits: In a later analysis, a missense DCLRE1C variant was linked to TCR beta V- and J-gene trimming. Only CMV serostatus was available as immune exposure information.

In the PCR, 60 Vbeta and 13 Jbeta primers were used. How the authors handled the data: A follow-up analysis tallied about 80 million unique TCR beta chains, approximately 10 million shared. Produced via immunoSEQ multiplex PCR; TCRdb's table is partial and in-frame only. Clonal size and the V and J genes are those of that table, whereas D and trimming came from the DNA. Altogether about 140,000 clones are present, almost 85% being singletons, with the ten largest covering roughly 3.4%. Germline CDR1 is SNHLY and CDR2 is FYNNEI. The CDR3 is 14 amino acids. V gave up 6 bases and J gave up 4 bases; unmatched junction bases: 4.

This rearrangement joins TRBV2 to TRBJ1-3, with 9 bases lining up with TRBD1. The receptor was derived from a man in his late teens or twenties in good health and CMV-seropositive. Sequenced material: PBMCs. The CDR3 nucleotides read TGTGCCAGCAGCGCGACAGGGGGAGGAAACACCATATATTTT. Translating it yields CASSATGGGNTIYF.